Sequencing of this T cell receptor (beta chain) was carried out in a study of identical twins' blood T cells. Study-wide points: Environmental influences on twin similarity could not be excluded. Abundant TCRbeta CDR3s overlapped more between twins than with unrelated donors.

TCRdb itself ran the 5' RACE reads through MiXCR, one entry per CDR3 protein. The repertoire holds roughly 380,000 distinct CDR3 sequences, 25% to 35% seen once, with 6% to 7% in the top ten. Trimming took 2 bases from V and 8 from J, leaving 10 bases between them. The CDR3 totals 13 residues. The germline V gene has CDR1 WNHNN and CDR2 SYGVQD (reference sequence). Points on this clonotype: The antigen remains unidentified.

The clonotype was recovered from a woman between 18 and 50 years old in good health. V is TRBV10-1 and J is TRBJ2-1; no definite D call. The sample consisted of PBMCs. CDR3 sequence reads: CASSEARYDEQFF. CDR3 coding DNA: TGCGCCAGCAGTGAGGCAAGGTACGATGAGCAGTTCTTC.